Listed below are T cell receptor beta chains from one sample, sequenced in a study of T-cell memory formation after mild COVID-19. From the 5' RACE reads, TCRdb called clonotypes with MiXCR, one entry per CDR3 protein. The repertoire consists of under 700,000 distinct CDR3 sequences, with roughly 20% occurring once and the leading ten covering roughly an eighth. Material: PBMCs or a T cell subset sorted from them (not recorded which). The receptor set was obtained from an adult woman who had mild COVID-19 (a few samples of this study predate the infection). Cell type and time point are not known. CDR3s include the opening cysteine and the closing phenylalanine or tryptophan. The D gene is left open where the match is weak. Not all rows give a size; the values are once, few, many and, for expanded clones, a class.

CDR3aa	CDR3nt	abundance	j_gene	d_gene	v_gene
CASSLPPLAPSTDTQYF	TGTGCCAGCAGCCTACCCCCCCTAGCGCCAAGCACAGATACGCAGTATTTT	NA	TRBJ2-3	NA	TRBV12-3/TRBV12-4
CASSGGTSNYEQYF	TGTGCCAGCAGCGGCGGGACAAGTAATTACGAGCAGTACTTC	many	TRBJ2-7	NA	TRBV9
CASSLALSNQPQHF	TGTGCCAGCAGTTTAGCGCTAAGCAATCAGCCCCAGCATTTT	NA	TRBJ1-5	NA	TRBV12-3/TRBV12-4
CSARGQGDYEQYF	TGCAGTGCTAGGGGACAGGGTGACTACGAGCAGTACTTC	NA	TRBJ2-7	TRBD1	TRBV20-1
CASSARASRLINNEQFF	TGCGCCAGCAGCGCAAGGGCGAGCAGATTGATTAACAATGAGCAGTTCTTC	NA	TRBJ2-1	NA	TRBV4-1
CASSPAPHEQYF	TGTGCCAGCAGTCCAGCGCCCCACGAGCAGTACTTC	NA	TRBJ2-7	NA	TRBV7-9
CSASMIGTSRFGHEQFF	TGCAGTGCTAGCATGATCGGGACTAGCAGGTTCGGTCATGAGCAGTTCTTC	NA	TRBJ2-1	TRBD2	TRBV20-1
CASSQWRLPPGEQYF	TGTGCCAGCAGCCAATGGCGGCTCCCACCAGGCGAGCAGTACTTC	many	TRBJ2-7	NA	TRBV14
CASSLRAEIYSGNTIYF	TGTGCCAGCAGCTTACGGGCAGAGATCTACTCTGGAAACACCATATATTTT	few	TRBJ1-3	NA	TRBV11-2
CASSPVGAGANVLTF	TGTGCCAGCTCACCAGTAGGGGCTGGGGCCAACGTCCTGACTTTC	NA	TRBJ2-6	NA	TRBV18
CASSPGTSGGPRADTQYF	TGCGCCAGCAGCCCCGGGACTAGCGGGGGGCCGAGGGCAGATACGCAGTATTTT	NA	TRBJ2-3	TRBD2	TRBV5-1
CASSSPKGGRKINGYTF	TGTGCCAGCAGCTCGCCCAAGGGGGGCAGAAAAATTAATGGCTACACCTTC	few	TRBJ1-2	NA	TRBV5-5
CASSLAWGGDNTEAFF	TGTGCCAGCAGTTTAGCCTGGGGAGGGGACAACACTGAAGCTTTCTTT	NA	TRBJ1-1	NA	TRBV12-3/TRBV12-4
CASSEVDTPNTEAFF	TGTGCCAGCAGTGAGGTCGACACCCCGAACACTGAAGCTTTCTTT	few	TRBJ1-1	NA	TRBV2
CSASLDTNEKLFF	TGCAGTGCTTCCCTCGACACTAATGAAAAACTGTTTTTT	few	TRBJ1-4	NA	TRBV20-1
CASSIPRMGGYEQYF	TGTGCCAGCAGTATCCCCCGGATGGGGGGCTACGAGCAGTACTTC	few	TRBJ2-7	NA	TRBV7-9
CASSLAPSGGLSSYEQYF	TGCGCCAGCAGCTTGGCCCCTAGCGGGGGGCTGAGCTCCTACGAGCAGTACTTC	NA	TRBJ2-7	TRBD2	TRBV5-1
CSAGNNSPLHF	TGCAGTGCAGGGAATAATTCACCCCTCCACTTT	NA	TRBJ1-6	NA	TRBV20-1
CASSPTGTPQPQHF	TGTGCCAGCAGCCCTACAGGGACTCCCCAGCCCCAGCATTTT	NA	TRBJ1-5	NA	TRBV7-9
CASSYSGTETGNTIYF	TGTGCCAGCAGTTACTCCGGGACAGAAACTGGAAACACCATATATTTT	few	TRBJ1-3	TRBD1	TRBV6-6
CATSRDGTSGAQETQYF	TGTGCCACCAGCAGAGATGGGACTAGCGGTGCGCAAGAGACCCAGTACTTC	NA	TRBJ2-5	TRBD2	TRBV15
CASSSKTENTEAFF	TGTGCCAGCAGCTCCAAGACAGAGAACACTGAAGCTTTCTTT	NA	TRBJ1-1	NA	TRBV12-3/TRBV12-4
CASSFGRAQETQYF	TGTGCCAGCAGTTTCGGGCGGGCCCAAGAGACCCAGTACTTC	many	TRBJ2-5	NA	TRBV12-3/TRBV12-4
CASSVGIGQGDYGYTF	TGTGCCAGCTCAGTTGGGATCGGACAGGGCGACTATGGCTACACCTTC	NA	TRBJ1-2	TRBD1	TRBV18
CASSVSGLADPNTGELFF	TGTGCCAGCAGCGTGTCGGGACTAGCGGACCCTAACACCGGGGAGCTGTTTTTT	NA	TRBJ2-2	TRBD2	TRBV9
CASRLTGEGEQYF	TGTGCCAGCAGACTGACAGGGGAGGGCGAGCAGTACTTC	few	TRBJ2-7	NA	TRBV12-3/TRBV12-4
CATSLGTGDSEQYF	TGTGCCACCAGTTTGGGGACAGGGGACAGTGAGCAGTACTTC	NA	TRBJ2-7	TRBD1	TRBV6-6
CSAPTEPTKNNEQFF	TGCAGTGCTCCTACGGAGCCCACGAAAAACAATGAGCAGTTCTTC	many	TRBJ2-1	NA	TRBV20-1
CASSSGTSPHGQETQYF	TGCGCCAGCAGCTCAGGAACTAGCCCTCACGGCCAAGAGACCCAGTACTTC	NA	TRBJ2-5	NA	TRBV5-1
CASSLAEGSRLSYEQYF	TGCGCCAGCAGCTTGGCCGAGGGTTCGCGCCTCTCCTACGAGCAGTACTTC	NA	TRBJ2-7	NA	TRBV5-1
CASSLGPNRQATTGELFF	TGTGCCAGCAGCTTAGGCCCTAACCGGCAAGCTACAACCGGGGAGCTGTTTTTT	few	TRBJ2-2	NA	TRBV7-9
CASSRFLQAGAYNEQFF	TGCGCCAGCAGCCGTTTCCTTCAGGCGGGAGCCTACAATGAGCAGTTCTTC	NA	TRBJ2-1	TRBD2	TRBV5-1
CASNSGSTTGELFF	TGTGCCAGCAACAGCGGGAGCACGACCGGGGAGCTGTTTTTT	NA	TRBJ2-2	TRBD2	TRBV6-2/TRBV6-3
CASSLALAGEVYNEQFF	TGCGCCAGCAGCTTGGCCCTAGCGGGGGAGGTTTACAATGAGCAGTTCTTC	many	TRBJ2-1	TRBD2	TRBV5-1
CATSRVENEQFF	TGTGCCACCAGCAGAGTCGAGAATGAGCAGTTCTTC	NA	TRBJ2-1	NA	TRBV15
CASSQLTSGSTDTQYF	TGCGCCAGCAGCCAACTGACTAGCGGAAGCACAGATACGCAGTATTTT	few	TRBJ2-3	TRBD2	TRBV4-1
CASRSAGTVGNTIYF	TGTGCCAGCAGGAGCGCGGGGACGGTCGGAAACACCATATATTTT	NA	TRBJ1-3	NA	TRBV13
CATRTGGLRETQYF	TGTGCCACTCGGACGGGGGGCCTTAGAGAGACCCAGTACTTC	NA	TRBJ2-5	NA	TRBV12-3/TRBV12-4